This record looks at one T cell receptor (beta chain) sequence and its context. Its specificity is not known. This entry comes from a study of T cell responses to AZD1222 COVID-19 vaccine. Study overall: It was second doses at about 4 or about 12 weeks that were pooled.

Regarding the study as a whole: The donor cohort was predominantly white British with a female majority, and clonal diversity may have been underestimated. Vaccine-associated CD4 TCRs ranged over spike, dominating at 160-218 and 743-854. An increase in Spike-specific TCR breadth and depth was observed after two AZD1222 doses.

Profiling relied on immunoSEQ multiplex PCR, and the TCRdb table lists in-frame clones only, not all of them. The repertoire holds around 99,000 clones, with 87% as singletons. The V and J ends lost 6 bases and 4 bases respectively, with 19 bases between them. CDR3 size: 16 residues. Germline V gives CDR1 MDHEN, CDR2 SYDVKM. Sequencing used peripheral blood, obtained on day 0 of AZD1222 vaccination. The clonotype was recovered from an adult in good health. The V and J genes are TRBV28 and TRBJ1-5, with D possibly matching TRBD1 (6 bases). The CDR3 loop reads CASRDPGRGTNQPQHF. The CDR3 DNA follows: TGTGCCAGCAGGGATCCCGGGAGGGGGACGAATCAGCCCCAGCATTTT.